Here is one T cell receptor (beta chain) with its context. Antigen specificity is unknown. This sample is part of a study of OX40 agonist ivuxolimab in advanced cancers. Whole-study context: Ivuxolimab, which is an agonistic anti-OX40 (CD134) antibody, was administered to the patients. Partial response was recorded in three patients: one hepatocellular carcinoma and two cutaneous melanoma cases.

Only in-frame clones appear in the TCRdb table, and some are missing; sequencing was by immunoSEQ multiplex PCR. The sample lists more than 55,000 clones; 89% were seen once. Overall study findings and caveats: Among the lowest levels of clonal expansion were found in partial responders at 0.1-3.0 mg/kg.

V trimming: 0 bases; J trimming: 6 bases; junction bases outside the gene matches: 6. Germline V gene sequence: CDR1 SGHRS, CDR2 YFSETQ. The CDR3 contains 15 residues. Peripheral blood came from all dose cohorts at three timepoints. This TCR came from an adult with an advanced solid tumor such as melanoma, head and neck, liver or kidney cancer. Specimen: CD4+ or CD8+ T cells sorted from blood, collected in a trial of the OX40 agonist ivuxolimab. The V call is TRBV5-1, the J call TRBJ2-3, with 8 bases lining up with TRBD1. CDR3: CASSLGRGQYDTQYF. Here the CDR3 DNA reads TGCGCCAGCAGCTTGGGCAGGGGGCAGTATGATACGCAGTATTTT.